This T cell receptor beta chain was recorded in a study of T cells in Graves' hyperthyroidism and ophthalmopathy. In the study overall: Blood from the periphery was taken at initial diagnosis, before any treatment.

Using RNA transcripts as the source, TCR beta CDR3 regions were amplified. Primed by the HTBI set, a first-round RT-PCR was run on the TCR CDR3. MiXCR, run by TCRdb on the multiplex PCR reads, gives a single entry per CDR3 protein. The sample includes around 340,000 distinct CDR3 sequences, around a fifth of them seen just once. The sample holds many counts of this clonotype. The antigen remains unidentified. Per the germline V gene, CDR1 is PRHDT and CDR2 is FYEKMQ (reference sequence). The V end lost 6 bases, the J end lost 4 bases, and 16 bases lay between the germline ends. The CDR3 runs 15 residues. The study, taken as a whole, reports: The model forecast ophthalmopathy, anticipating it by a median approximately 6 months before onset.

The source is a woman aged 45-65 years with Graves' hyperthyroidism. This rearrangement joins TRBV13 to TRBJ2-1; the D is unclear. Sequencing was done on a sample of blood. DNA of the CDR3: TGTGCCAGCAGTAAAAACCCCAATCGATACAATGAGCAGTTCTTC. Its translation: CASSKNPNRYNEQFF.